This T cell receptor beta chain was observed in a study of identical twins. General study findings and limits: In cord blood, abundant beta clonotypes had fewer insertions; memory showed no trend. Analyses based on zero insertions could be partly confounded by invariant MAIT and iNKT cells.

This clonotype occurred many times. Its antigen is still unknown. Only healthy Caucasians were included as donors. Trimming took 2 bases from V and 4 from J, leaving 13 bases between them. Per germline, CDR1 DFQATT and CDR2 SNEGSKA (reference sequence). This CDR3 contains 14 residues. Addition of a universal primer site occurred through template switching, and cDNA carried unique molecular identifiers. TCRdb reanalysed the 5' RACE reads using MiXCR and keeps one entry per CDR3 protein. Here the sample spans some 590,000 distinct CDR3 sequences, 7.5% to 10% being singletons. These data were also filed under a second study, of yellow fever vaccine responses in identical twins.

The chain links TRBV20-1 to TRBJ2-3; D call uncertain. The sequenced sample was PBMCs. The sequence came from a woman in her late teens or twenties in good health. CDR3 in DNA: TGCAGTGCTAGAATCACAGCCAAGGCAGATACGCAGTATTTT. Protein: CSARITAKADTQYF.